Listed here are 6 T cell receptor beta chains from one sample, sequenced in a study of OX40 agonist ivuxolimab in advanced cancers. Using immunoSEQ multiplex PCR, the repertoire was profiled, and TCRdb retains in-frame clones only, with some absent. The repertoire holds approximately 14,000 clones, with 70% to 80% as singletons. The input for sequencing was CD4+ or CD8+ T cells sorted from blood, taken in a trial of the OX40 agonist ivuxolimab. These receptor sequences come from an adult with an advanced solid tumor such as melanoma, head and neck, liver or kidney cancer.

This chain connects TRBV6-1 to TRBJ1-2; perhaps TRBD1 as D (5 bases). The CDR3 totals 14 residues. CDR1 MNHNS and CDR2 SASEGT come from the germline V gene. V was pared by 6 bases and J by 4 bases, with 15 bases between. In DNA form, the CDR3 reads TGTGCCAGCAGCTCTTTCCGGGGCGGCTATGGCTACACCTTC. Translated, it gives CASSSFRGGYGYTF.

The genes are TRBV27 and TRBJ2-1, with D hard to call. This CDR3 comprises 11 residues. V gave up 7 bases and J gave up 7 bases, with 8 bases separating them. Looked up from germline, CDR1 is MNHEY and CDR2 is SMNVEV (reference sequence). The CDR3 protein is CASTGPNEQFF. CDR3 DNA: TGTGCCAGCACAGGACCGAATGAGCAGTTCTTC.

This clone was found a few times. The chain uses TRBV19 and TRBJ1-2; maybe TRBD1 (6 bases). The CDR3 contains 12 residues. The germline V gene has CDR1 LNHDA and CDR2 SQIVND (reference sequence). The CDR3 region is CAAGMGHNGYTF. CDR3 nucleotides: TGTGCTGCGGGGATGGGACACAATGGCTACACCTTC.

This clone was seen more than once but under ten times. The rearrangement uses TRBV29-1 and TRBJ1-1; no clear D gene. There are 11 residues in the CDR3. The V gene's germline CDR1 is SQVTM and CDR2 ANQGSEA. Trimming removed 5 bases from V and 1 base from J, with 5 bases in between. This CDR3 reads CSVHKNTEAFF. Written as DNA, the CDR3 is TGCAGCGTTCATAAGAACACTGAAGCTTTCTTT. The entire variable domain, with the rest obtained from reference TRBV29-1 and TRBJ1-1, is as follows: SAVISQKPSRDICQRGTSLTIQCQVDSQVTMMFWYRQQPGQSLTLIATANQGSEATYESGFVIDKFPISRPNLTFSTLTVSNMSPEDSSIYLCSVHKNTEAFFGQGTRLTVV.

In its sample, this clone was seen once. The chain employs TRBV29-1 and TRBJ2-3; 8 nucleotides line up with TRBD1. V was pared by 1 base and J by 2 bases, with 5 bases of the junction left unmatched. The CDR3 sequence is 15 residues long. The germline CDR1 and CDR2 sequences are SQVTM and ANQGSEA. This CDR3 reads CSVEGRGPHTDTQYF. In DNA, the CDR3 is TGCAGCGTTGAAGGCAGGGGGCCTCACACAGATACGCAGTATTTT.

The chain combines TRBV9 with TRBJ1-2, with 8 positions matching TRBD1. The CDR3 length is 15 residues. Germline V gives CDR1 SGDLS, CDR2 YYNGEE. V lost 4 bases, J lost 8 bases, and 13 bases stayed unmatched. In DNA form, the CDR3 reads TGTGCCAGCAGCCCTTCGACAGGGGTCCCATCAGGCTACACCTTC. Its translation is CASSPSTGVPSGYTF.